The T cell receptor (beta chain) under discussion was sequenced for a study of T-cell reconstitution after alpha-beta-depleted transplantation in children. V lost 5 bases, J lost 4 bases, and 15 bases lay in between. CDR3 length equals 15 residues. As it was prepared, the TCRbeta library received unique molecular identifiers. TCRdb independently ran MiXCR on the PCR reads; one entry per CDR3 protein. This table has more than 150,000 distinct CDR3 sequences, 14% to 15% appearing once. Here the sequenced sample was PBMCs from the stem cell graft donor, taken from the stem cell graft. The rearrangement joins TRBV12-3 or TRBV12-4 to TRBJ2-1; D gene ambiguous. The receptor comes from a human donor who donated a stem cell graft to a child with acute lymphoblastic leukemia. CDR3 nucleotide sequence: TGTGCCAGCAGTCCCCATAAACCCCTTTACAATGAGCAGTTCTTC. Translated, it gives CASSPHKPLYNEQFF.